This TCR beta chain was sequenced for a study of T cell repertoires in cytomegalovirus infection. Turning to the study itself: Recently identified HLA-C-restricted CMV epitopes were among the peptides used. A matching HLA type, together with CMV infection, was signaled by public TCR beta signatures. Whole-study results and caveats: Cumulated frequencies of public TCR beta families served to identify carriers of CMV plus the relevant HLA. The ex vivo response was dominated by HLA-C-restricted CMV-specific TCR beta clonotypes.

As to this clonotype: What it binds is not known.

Germline V gene lookup returns CDR1 ENHRY and CDR2 SYGVKD. The CDR3 runs 15 residues. The V gene lost 3 bases and the J gene lost 0 bases, with 9 bases spanning the gap. MiXCR, applied by TCRdb to the reads, yields one record per CDR3 protein. There are about a million distinct CDR3 sequences in the sample; around a third occur only once, and over 13% lies in the top ten. The chain carries TRBV10-3 and TRBJ2-1; D is perhaps TRBD1 (5 bases). The sequence came from a human donor in good health (CMV status not recorded). Some clones in this sample may be carry-over from other donors' samples. The input for sequencing was cultured CD8+ T cells from PBMCs, taken from culture after CMV antigen stimulation. Here the CDR3 reads CAISDQGSSYNEQFF. In DNA, the CDR3 is TGTGCCATCAGTGATCAGGGAAGCTCCTACAATGAGCAGTTCTTC.